The 14 T cell receptor beta chains listed next were all sequenced from one sample in a study of blood T cells in healthy people across ages (dated by TCRdb to the mid-2010s). The library was obtained by 5' RACE. A second PCR of roughly 6 to 12 cycles was run with a J-beta primer mix and a sample-barcoded 5' primer. TCRdb passed the public sequencing reads through fastp at Q25 and MiXCR, retaining productive beta sequences. Rows with a matching CDR3 protein are joined into one entry that keeps the most common DNA and genes. A total of around 1,900,000 distinct CDR3 sequences appear in this sample, roughly 43% of them only once. Of the sample, more than 20% is held by the ten largest clones. Sequencing was carried out using blood. These receptors came from a human donor in good health.

Comments on this clonotype: One end of the junction fails to match germline, which may point to a read error. V usage is TRBV4-2 and J usage is TRBJ1-1; tentative D call: TRBD1 (6 bases). The germline CDR1 and CDR2 sequences are LGHNA and YNFKEQ. CDR3 size: 18 residues. The CDR3 protein is CAGSQDPLGAGMNTEAFF. For the CDR3, the DNA is TGTGCCGGCAGCCAAGACCCGTTGGGGGCCGGAATGAACACTGAAGCTTTCTTT.

This clonotype was detected only a few times. This chain joins TRBV29-1 and TRBJ2-1; D possibly matches TRBD1 or TRBD2 (7 bases each). The CDR3 runs to 12 residues. Germline CDR1 and CDR2: SQVTM and ANQGSEA. Trimming pared 4 bases from V and 8 bases from J, leaving 12 bases between. CDR3 sequence reads: CSVGQGGHEQFF. Written as DNA, the CDR3 is TGCAGCGTTGGGCAGGGGGGGCATGAGCAGTTCTTC.

This clonotype turned up a few times. The gene calls are TRBV24-1 and TRBJ1-2, with D possibly matching TRBD1 (5 bases). The V end lost 1 base, the J end lost 8 bases, and 10 bases lay between the germline ends. The V gene's germline CDR1 is KGHDR and CDR2 SFDVKD. The CDR3 is 13 amino acids. The CDR3 here is CATSDFGGDGYTF. DNA for the CDR3: TGTGCCACCAGTGATTTTGGAGGGGACGGCTACACCTTC.

The rearrangement links TRBV10-3 to TRBJ1-2; TRBD1 might be the D (5 bases). V dropped 10 bases and J dropped 3 bases, with 9 bases sitting between them. Germline V gene sequence: CDR1 ENHRY, CDR2 SYGVKD. The CDR3 length is 11 residues. CDR3 bases: TGTGCCACAGAACAGGACTATGGCTACACCTTC. It specifies CATEQDYGYTF.

The CDR3 sequence: CASSPGGENSYEQYF. CDR3 DNA: TGTGCCAGCAGCCCGGGGGGAGAAAACTCCTACGAGCAGTACTTC. The chain couples TRBV4-2 to TRBJ2-7; 7 bases are shared with TRBD2. The V segment lost 4 bases and the J segment 0 bases; nucleotides outside the gene matches: 6. This CDR3 has 15 residues. Germline V CDR1 and CDR2: LGHNA, YNFKEQ.

This clonotype was counted a few times. The chain recombines TRBV25-1 with TRBJ2-7, with D tentatively TRBD1 (5 bases). This CDR3 region has 12 residues. The germline V and J ends were trimmed by 3 bases and 4 bases, with 7 bases remaining between them. CDR1 MGHDK and CDR2 SYGVNS come from the germline V gene. The CDR3 DNA reads as TGTGCCAGCAGTGACTCAGGGTACGAGCAGTACTTC. Protein sequence: CASSDSGYEQYF.

The V gene is TRBV20-1, the J gene TRBJ2-1; 10 bases agree with TRBD2. With V trimmed by 1 base and J by 0 bases, 6 bases remained unmatched. Per germline, CDR1 DFQATT and CDR2 SNEGSKA (reference sequence). This CDR3 region has 17 residues. The CDR3 sequence is CSARGTSGVSSYNEQFF. Here the CDR3 DNA reads TGCAGTGCTAGAGGGACTAGCGGTGTAAGCTCCTACAATGAGCAGTTCTTC.

This clonotype was detected ten times or more. The rearrangement links TRBV7-2 to TRBJ1-4, with D possibly matching TRBD1 (5 bases). The germline V gene has CDR1 SGHTA and CDR2 FQGNSA. The V end lost 3 bases, the J end lost 8 bases, and 10 bases lay between the germline ends. This CDR3 spans 13 amino acids. In DNA, the CDR3 is TGTGCCAGCAGCTTGGGGGTTGGGGAAAAACTGTTTTTT. Its protein product is CASSLGVGEKLFF.

The V call is TRBV14, the J call TRBJ2-4, with 9 positions matching TRBD1. Matching the DNA end better, TRBJ2-7 makes the J call doubtful. Per germline, CDR1 SGHDN and CDR2 FVKESK. This CDR3 is 15 amino acids long. CDR3 residues: CASSRAGTGSAEQYF. DNA for the CDR3: TGTGCCAGCAGCCGCGCCGGGACAGGGTCCGCCGAGCAGTACTTC.

V usage is TRBV5-1 and J usage is TRBJ1-1; TRBD1 matches at 7 bases. The CDR3 runs 15 residues. CDR1 SGHRS and CDR2 YFSETQ come from the germline V gene. V was clipped by 4 bases and J by 1 base; unmatched bases: 7. CDR3 amino acids: CASSQQGPKNTEAFF. In DNA, the CDR3 is TGCGCCAGCAGCCAACAGGGGCCGAAGAACACTGAAGCTTTCTTT.

The chain employs TRBV29-1 and TRBJ2-7, with TRBD1 matching over 7 bases. Germline V gene sequence: CDR1 SQVTM, CDR2 ANQGSEA. V was pared by 6 bases and J by 5 bases, with 4 bases of the junction left unmatched. This CDR3 is 11 amino acids long. As DNA, the CDR3 is TGCAGCGTGGGCGACAGGGACGAGCAGTACTTC. This translates into CSVGDRDEQYF.

This chain uses TRBV7-9 with TRBJ2-1, with D maybe TRBD2 (5 bases). This CDR3 comprises 15 residues. V gave up 3 bases and J gave up 6 bases, with 15 bases separating them. Germline V gene sequence: CDR1 SEHNR, CDR2 FQNEAQ (reference sequence). CDR3 loop: CASSFGPGVGNEQFF. CDR3 nucleotide sequence: TGTGCCAGCAGCTTCGGCCCCGGGGTTGGCAATGAGCAGTTCTTC.

V usage is TRBV20-1 and J usage is TRBJ1-5; D remains unclear. CDR3 length: 13 amino acids. Germline CDR1 reads DFQATT; CDR2 reads SNEGSKA (reference sequence). Trimming removed 0 bases from V and 5 bases from J, with 8 bases in between. DNA for the CDR3: TGCAGTGCTAGAGACGTTGGTGATCAGCCCCAGCATTTT. It specifies CSARDVGDQPQHF.

This chain joins TRBV7-6 and TRBJ1-2; D perhaps matches TRBD1 (5 bases). The CDR3 runs 13 residues. V lost 1 base, J lost 8 bases, and 11 bases lay in between. CDR1 and CDR2 (germline): SGHVS, FNYEAQ. CDR3 nucleotide sequence: TGTGCCAGCAGCTTAGGCTCAGGGAGAGGCTACACCTTC. The encoded protein is CASSLGSGRGYTF.